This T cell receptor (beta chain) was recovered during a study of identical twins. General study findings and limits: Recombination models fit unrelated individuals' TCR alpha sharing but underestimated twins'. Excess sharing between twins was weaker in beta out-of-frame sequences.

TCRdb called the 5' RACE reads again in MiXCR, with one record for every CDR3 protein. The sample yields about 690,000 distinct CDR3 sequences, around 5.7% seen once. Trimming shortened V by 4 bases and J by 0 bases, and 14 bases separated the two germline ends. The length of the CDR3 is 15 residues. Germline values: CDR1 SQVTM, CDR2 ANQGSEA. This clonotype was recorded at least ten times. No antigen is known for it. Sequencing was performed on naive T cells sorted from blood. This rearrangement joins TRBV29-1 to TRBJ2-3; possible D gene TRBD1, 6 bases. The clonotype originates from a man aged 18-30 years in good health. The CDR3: CSVVDSRTSTDTQYF. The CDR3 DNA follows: TGCAGCGTTGTGGACAGCCGGACTAGCACAGATACGCAGTATTTT.